One sample yielded the 18 T cell receptor beta chains listed below, sequenced in a study of blood T cell repertoires in COVID-19 (dated by TCRdb to about 2020). Libraries were constructed by the immunoSEQ multiplex PCR assay. The immuneACCESS repertoire file appears here via TCRdb, limited to in-frame rearrangements. These files lack a portion of the clones; in checked studies, under half of the deficit traces to unresolved V genes, and the cause of the others is not known. This sample is represented by hundreds of thousands of clones; 75% to 90% of them were singletons. Of the sample, roughly 3.6% falls within the top ten clones. Source material: peripheral blood. Receptors originate from a young woman with acute or convalescent COVID-19.

The chain recombines TRBV5-1 with TRBJ1-1, with a weak D call TRBD1 (5 bases). With 4 bases removed from V and 1 base from J, the gap between germline ends came to 14 bases. There are 15 residues in the CDR3. Germline CDR1 is SGHRS and CDR2 is YFSETQ. The CDR3 DNA reads as TGCGCCAGCAGCCCGCCGGACAAAGAGAACACTGAAGCTTTCTTT. This codes for CASSPPDKENTEAFF. The whole variable domain, remainder taken from reference TRBV5-1 and TRBJ1-1, is KAGVTQTPRYLIKTRGQQVTLSCSPISGHRSVSWYQQTPGQGLQFLFEYFSETQRNKGNFPGRFSGRQFSNSRSEMNVSTLELGDSALYLCASSPPDKENTEAFFGQGTRLTVV.

The chain combines TRBV11-2 with TRBJ1-2; D is possibly TRBD1 (6 bases). Deletions cut 5 bases from V and 0 bases from J, with 13 bases between. The CDR3 totals 15 residues. Germline lookup yields CDR1 SGHAT and CDR2 FQNNGV. The CDR3 loop reads CASSPRTVTNYGYTF. Here the CDR3 DNA reads TGTGCCAGCAGCCCCCGGACAGTGACTAACTATGGCTACACCTTC.

The chain uses TRBV6-5 and TRBJ2-2; 7 bases fit TRBD2. Germline-derived CDR1 and CDR2 are MNHEY and SVGAGI. The CDR3 covers 13 residues. Trimming cost V 7 bases and J 4 bases; bases outside gene matches: 3. The CDR3 bases are TGTGCCAGCAAAGGCGGGGGCACCGGGGAGCTGTTTTTT. Encoded protein: CASKGGGTGELFF.

The chain joins TRBV7-9 to TRBJ2-1, with 7 positions matching TRBD1. The J segment lost 4 bases and the V segment lost 0 bases, leaving 3 bases of the junction unmatched. Germline values: CDR1 SEHNR, CDR2 FQNEAQ (reference sequence). The CDR3 runs 15 residues. CDR3 nucleotide sequence: TGTGCCAGCAGCTTAGCAGGGGGCCGGTACAATGAGCAGTTCTTC. Protein product: CASSLAGGRYNEQFF.

The chain combines TRBV5-8 with TRBJ1-1; D gene ambiguous. The CDR3 is 14 residues long. The V and J ends lost 4 bases and 8 bases respectively, with 18 bases between them. Germline CDR1 reads SGHTS; CDR2 reads YDEGEE. CDR3 coding DNA: TGTGCCAGCAGCCATGGGCGGAGGCGACTCGAAGCTTTCTTT. This translates into CASSHGRRRLEAFF.

The chain couples TRBV13 to TRBJ1-2; 7 nucleotides align to TRBD1. The CDR3 runs 16 residues. The trim removed 2 bases at V and 6 bases at J, leaving 12 bases unmatched. Per germline, CDR1 PRHDT and CDR2 FYEKMQ (reference sequence). The CDR3 protein is CASSLRLPGQTNGYTF. Here the CDR3 DNA reads TGTGCCAGCAGCTTAAGACTACCGGGACAGACTAATGGCTACACCTTC.

The V and J genes are TRBV5-1 and TRBJ2-2; the D gene is possibly TRBD1 (6 bases). Germline CDR1 SGHRS, CDR2 YFSETQ. The germline V and J ends were trimmed by 1 base and 6 bases, with 13 bases remaining between them. This CDR3 has 15 residues. The CDR3 DNA reads as TGCGCCAGCAGCTTGACAACAGGGTCGGCCGGGGAGCTGTTTTTT. The encoded protein is CASSLTTGSAGELFF.

V usage is TRBV25-1 and J usage is TRBJ2-4; 7 nucleotides match TRBD2. The germline V gene encodes CDR1 MGHDK and CDR2 SYGVNS. CDR3 size: 12 residues. V shed 9 bases, J shed 8 bases, and the junction held 7 bases outside the gene matches. The DNA for the CDR3 is TGTGCCAGTGCTGCGGGGAGGGACATTCAGTACTTC. It translates to CASAAGRDIQYF.

The V call is TRBV5-1, the J call TRBJ1-1, with D tentatively TRBD1 (5 bases). Between the trimmed V and J ends, which lost 5 bases and 3 bases, there was a span of 14 bases. Germline V CDR1 and CDR2: SGHRS, YFSETQ. The CDR3 extends over 14 amino acids. Here the CDR3 reads CASRRQGGDTEAFF. In nucleotides, the CDR3 is TGCGCCAGCAGACGGCAGGGAGGAGACACTGAAGCTTTCTTT.

The V gene is TRBV5-1, the J gene TRBJ1-1; 11 bases line up with TRBD1. V trimming: 2 bases; J trimming: 5 bases; junction bases outside the gene matches: 2. The CDR3 length is 14 residues. CDR1 is SGHRS, CDR2 YFSETQ, per germline. CDR3 coding DNA: TGCGCCAGCAGCTTCCGGGACAGGGGGACTGAAGCTTTCTTT. Translation gives CASSFRDRGTEAFF.

This clone is a singleton in its sample. This rearrangement joins TRBV5-1 to TRBJ1-2; 7 nucleotides align to TRBD1. The germline CDR1 and CDR2 sequences are SGHRS and YFSETQ. CDR3 length: 14 residues. Trimming removed 2 bases from V and 5 bases from J; junction bases left unmatched: 6. The CDR3 loop is CASSFGTEIYGYTF. The DNA of the CDR3 is TGCGCCAGCAGCTTCGGGACAGAGATATATGGCTACACCTTC.

The CDR3 bases are TGTGCCAGCAGCAGCTTGAGGACAGATCCTTCTGGAAACACCATATATTTT. Translation gives CASSSLRTDPSGNTIYF. The chain links TRBV7-9 to TRBJ1-3; possible D gene TRBD1, 6 bases. Germline values: CDR1 SEHNR, CDR2 FQNEAQ (reference sequence). Trimming cost V 5 bases and J 1 base, with 18 bases left between them. This CDR3 comprises 17 residues.

As DNA, the CDR3 is TGTGCCAGTAGTTCCCGGGGGTACCAGCCCCAGCATTTT. Protein: CASSSRGYQPQHF. The V call is TRBV19, the J call TRBJ1-5; tentative D call: TRBD1 (5 bases). The ends were cut back, 5 bases at V and 7 bases at J, with 12 bases in the middle. The germline gives CDR1 LNHDA, CDR2 SQIVND (reference sequence). The CDR3 consists of 13 residues.

This chain joins TRBV27 and TRBJ2-7, with a tentative D call TRBD1 (6 bases). V was pared by 4 bases and J by 6 bases, with 10 bases between. The CDR3 consists of 12 residues. The germline V gene encodes CDR1 MNHEY and CDR2 SMNVEV (reference sequence). DNA of the CDR3: TGTGCCAGCAGTTCCGGGACACTCGAGCAGTACTTC. Translation: CASSSGTLEQYF.

This clone appeared a few times. J is TRBJ1-5 and V is TRBV27; a weak D match, TRBD1 (5 bases). Germline V lookup: CDR1 MNHEY, CDR2 SMNVEV (reference sequence). Trimming stripped 7 bases from V and 2 bases from J, with 21 bases between. This CDR3 contains 17 residues. This CDR3 is CASTIPPGVVGNQPQHF. In DNA, the CDR3 is TGTGCCAGCACCATACCCCCGGGGGTGGTTGGCAATCAGCCCCAGCATTTT.

The chain carries TRBV4-1 and TRBJ2-3, with 8 bases aligning to TRBD1. The CDR3 is made up of 15 amino acids. V was pared by 3 bases and J by 2 bases, with 4 bases of the junction left unmatched. CDR1 and CDR2 (germline): MGHRA, YSYEKL. The CDR3 here is CASSHGDRNTDTQYF. Written as DNA, the CDR3 is TGCGCCAGCAGCCATGGGGACAGGAACACAGATACGCAGTATTTT.

The CDR3 region is CASSLGGNGANVLTF. The CDR3 coding sequence is TGTGCCAGCAGCTTGGGAGGAAATGGGGCCAACGTCCTGACTTTC. This chain links TRBV5-6 with TRBJ2-6; D gene uncertain. Per germline, CDR1 SGHDT and CDR2 YYEEEE. Trimming shortened V by 0 bases and J by 3 bases, and 7 bases separated the two germline ends. This CDR3 is built from 15 residues.

This clone was seen a handful of times. The chain couples TRBV9 to TRBJ1-1; 8 nucleotides agree with TRBD1. Germline CDR1 is SGDLS and CDR2 is YYNGEE. The length of the CDR3 is 14 residues. Losses at the gene ends were 3 bases for V and 8 bases for J; bases not matched to a gene: 9. DNA of the CDR3: TGTGCCAGCAGCGGGACAGGGACCCTTACGGAAGCTTTCTTT. This gives the protein CASSGTGTLTEAFF.